This T cell receptor beta chain originates from a study of blood T cells in healthy people across ages. The study, taken as a whole, reports: No one knew whether donors had CMV, which possibly confounded expanded clonotype changes.

This clonotype was seen a handful of times. What it binds is unknown. PCR was performed a second time for 7 to 11 cycles using a sample-barcoded 5' primer and a J-beta primer mix. TCRdb itself ran the 5' RACE reads through MiXCR, one entry per CDR3 protein. Altogether approximately 760,000 distinct CDR3 sequences are present, 20% to 30% being singletons, with the ten largest covering 9% to 9.5%. With 5 bases removed from V and 4 bases from J, the gap between germline ends came to 6 bases. The CDR3 contains 13 residues. CDR1 is SGHTA and CDR2 is FQGTGA in the germline V gene. The same specimen was also included in a second study, on T cells of mothers and their children. From that paper: Sequencing returned over 9 million TCR beta CDR3 reads per mother and some 3 million per child.

V gene TRBV7-3 combines with J gene TRBJ1-6, with D unresolved. The origin of this receptor is a boy aged 5-17 years in good health. What was sequenced was blood. CDR3 loop: CASSEQYNSPLHF. CDR3 bases: TGTGCCAGCAGCGAACAGTATAATTCACCCCTCCACTTT. Supplemented by reference TRBV7-3 and TRBJ1-6, the full variable domain reads GAGVSQTPSNKVTEKGKYVELRCDPISGHTALYWYRQSLGQGPEFLIYFQGTGAADDSGLPNDRFFAVRPEGSVSTLKIQRTERGDSAVYLCASSEQYNSPLHFGNGTRLTVT.